This T cell receptor (beta chain) is drawn from a study of blood T cells in healthy people across ages (dated by TCRdb to 2013 to 2016). In the study overall: Template switching captured roughly one uniquely barcoded TCR beta cDNA molecule per two T cells in model experiments. Using deep sequencing normalized with unique cDNA molecular identifiers, the study measured how TCR beta repertoire diversity changes with age. Four age groups were formed from the donors: young (average approximately 17 years), middle-aged (approximately 40), aged (roughly 56) and long-lived (more than 75). To avoid experimental bias, donors of different ages were spread randomly across the sequencing lanes. The study analyzed two additional independent replicas of 1 million unique cDNA reads from the same blood draw for two donors, one aged 18 to 29 and one aged 80 or older. Study-wide findings and limitations: There was a strong correlation between observed TCR beta diversity and the percentage of naive T cells measured by flow cytometry. The CMV infection status of donors was not known, potentially confounding age-related changes in expanded clonotypes. Since profiling was done on bulk unsorted PBMCs, naive and antigen-experienced compartments could not be conclusively compared. Estimates of total diversity based on one million sequenced T cells were considered lower bounds and underestimates. Compared with the aged group, more naive CD4+ T cells, fewer expanded clones and increased TCR diversity were shown by the long-lived group, suggesting age selection. Observed TCR beta diversity per million T cells fell roughly linearly with age, and a significant reduction was already apparent by age around 40.

Donors were 35 to 40 systemically healthy Caucasian individuals from Russia aged 6 to 90 years. Each donor gave approximately 9.4 milliliters of peripheral blood, drawn into EDTA-treated Vacutainer tubes. Ficoll-Paque density-gradient centrifugation was used to isolate PBMCs, with at least 6.5 million per sample. Trizol reagent was used to extract total RNA from the PBMCs, yielding at least 5.5 micrograms per sample. For every donor, flow cytometry on a PBMC aliquot measured the percentage of naive CD45RAhigh/CD27high T cells. Worth noting for this clonotype: What this receptor recognizes is not known. Base qualities are missing; no much larger clone stands one base away.

Libraries were made using 5' RACE. Sequencer: Illumina HiSeq 2500. The second PCR ran for roughly 7 to 12 cycles and used a J-beta primer mix along with a sample-barcoded 5' primer. A unique molecular identifier was introduced onto each TCR beta cDNA molecule by a template-switch 5' adaptor carrying 12 random nucleotides. Each sample yielded at least 2.5 million CDR3-containing paired-end reads. First-strand cDNA synthesis was performed from all RNA using the Mint cDNA synthesis kit, with priming by a TRBC-specific oligonucleotide. All cDNA was treated with uracil-DNA glycosylase and then went through a first 18-cycle PCR with the universal primers M1SS and BC2_uni_R. Turning to the authors' computational methods: For normalization, 1 million high-quality reads, each with a distinct molecular identifier, were randomly selected from each sample. Instead of being binned into consensus sequences, reads with shared molecular identifiers were discarded. MiTCR, run with a Q25 quality threshold and the strictest error-elimination algorithm, handled CDR3 identification, clonotype clustering and error correction. Lower-bound total TCR beta diversity was estimated with a nonparametric unseen species model using Euler transformation. TCRdb took the public reads, trimmed them with fastp at Q25, ran MiXCR for clone calling and kept in-frame beta chains. Every entry covers one CDR3 protein and lists the most common genes and DNA from its rows. The V and J calls follow TCRdb's processing rather than the paper's. Within this sample are some 1,500,000 distinct CDR3 sequences, with approximately 43% of them counted one time only. The ten most abundant clones make up 4% of the sample.

The germline V gene sets CDR1 to MGHRA and CDR2 to YSYEKL. The CDR3, cysteine through phenylalanine, is 14 amino acids long. Only the CDR3 DNA stays, 42 bases, in frame from base 1. V drops 3 bases and J drops 3 bases, leaving 9 bases in between. Sequenced sample: blood. This receptor was obtained from a woman younger than 30 in good health. Recombination connected TRBV4-1 to TRBJ1-5, with TRBD1 tentatively as D gene (6 bases match). The DNA is TGCGCCAGCAGCCAGGGGGCCTTCAATCAGCCCCAGCATTTT. This is translated as CASSQGAFNQPQHF.